This T cell receptor beta chain derives from a study of Ad26.COV2.S vaccination and SARS-CoV-2 variants. Study-wide results and limits: The breadth of spike-specific CD8+ and CD4+ T cell responses after vaccination was reportedly substantial. Total T cell responses may have been underestimated by the TCR breadth and depth analyses.

Sequencing used immunoSEQ multiplex PCR; TCRdb keeps in-frame clones, though not all of them. In the table there are about 400,000 clones, 83% of which are singletons. This clone was recorded only once. Its target is not known. V was pared by 4 bases and J by 2 bases, with 11 bases between. Germline assignment: CDR1 LGHDT and CDR2 YNNKEL (reference sequence). The CDR3 contains 14 residues. Treatment specified: 19 received Ad26.COV2.S at low or high dose, single or two shots; 5 received placebo; per-sample allocation not given. Specimens were obtained on day 63 following the first vaccine or placebo injection.

This clonotype was obtained from a person between 18 and 60 years old who received the Ad26.COV2.S COVID-19 vaccine or a placebo. The rearrangement joins TRBV3-1 (or the pseudogene TRBV3-2) to TRBJ1-2; D is perhaps TRBD1 (6 bases). The sequences come from peripheral blood, collected in a trial of Ad26.COV2.S vaccine versus placebo. The CDR3 DNA follows: TGTGCCAGCAGCCTTCCGGGACAAAACTATGGCTACACCTTC. This sequence encodes CASSLPGQNYGYTF.